This entry describes one T cell receptor beta chain. In this sample, this clonotype turned up a few times. The antigen this receptor binds is unknown. Base quality data are lacking; no much larger clone is found one base away. The data originate from a study of human T cells and chemical hapten exposure (dated by TCRdb to the early 2020s). For the wider study: For sensitization, 2% DPC in acetone was applied to a 2 cm by 2 cm area of upper inner arm skin. Weekly therapeutic DPC doses were additionally applied to the scalp of patients throughout the roughly 25-week study period. Patch testing was performed on the upper back with Finn chambers containing 0.01% DPC, and the patch tests were scored after 6 days according to International Contact Dermatitis Research Group standards. Alopecia areata with under or over 50% scalp involvement, alopecia totalis and alopecia universalis were represented in the patient cohort, which was mostly female. The libraries were sequenced as a pool, and the TCR yield per sample differed mostly because of small variations in library volumes within the pool. Peripheral blood TCR repertoire changes were tracked in vivo in alopecia patients during primary and secondary sensitization to the hapten diphenylcyclopropenone (DPC). Blood was sampled from patients pre-sensitization (week 0) and at 2, 6 and about 24 weeks after DPC sensitization. Some 29 alopecia patients gave blood for TCR sequencing at one to four time points (pre-sensitization, 2, 6 and 24 weeks).

Here is what the overall study found, with its caveats: Compared with pre-sensitization or healthy control sets, expanded TCRs formed significantly more large CDR3 similarity clusters, which is consistent with antigen-driven responses. Because all patients had alopecia, a presumed autoimmune disease, the immune response of the patients might differ from that of healthy individuals. Patch test score was positively correlated with the number of PT1 expanded TCRs, with significance at thresholds 8, 16 and 32 but not at 4. No change with DPC sensitization was found in the number of TCRs above 1 in 1000 frequency, and no evidence of global repertoire structure alterations was found. After repeated subsampling, changes were observed in the strength of the expansion versus patch-test correlation and in the threshold at which the correlation became significant.

CDR1 and CDR2 were assigned from the germline V gene as MNHEY and SVGEGT. The CDR3 runs 14 amino acids, cysteine and phenylalanine included. Only the CDR3 DNA stays, 42 bases, in frame from base 1. Trimming takes 2 bases off V and 7 bases off J; junction bases not matched to a gene: 8. According to the study, the label for this sample's time point signals: patch test 1, 2 weeks after DPC sensitization. What the treatment or condition label conveys for this sample: therapeutic diphenylcyclopropenone sensitization with weekly scalp DPC. At each patch-test visit, blood was drawn before the patch test was applied. Eligible patients were aged 18 to 70, diagnosed with alopecia, deemed suitable for DPC therapy, and excluded if pregnant. Unfractionated whole blood was collected in Tempus Blood RNA tubes, and total RNA was extracted from that blood. The method behind the library was RACE. TCRdb shows the sequencer as NextSeq 500. Library preparation attached unique molecular identifiers to individual cDNA molecules for quantitative, reproducible TCR counting. From each blood RNA sample, both TCR alpha and TCR beta chains were sequenced. As for the original processing: A median of around 100,000 TCRs per sample was observed, with a range of 23,224 to 690,600. V, J and CDR3 annotation of the TCR reads was carried out using the Decombinator software suite. For PS versus PT1 abundance plots, all samples were subsampled to the same number of TCRs (28,000). TCRs were defined as expanded if absent before sensitization and observed at least eight times at the 2-week time point. TCRdb reprocessing: public reads trimmed at Q25 with fastp, clones called with MiXCR, in-frame beta chains kept. Rows are unified per CDR3 protein, each entry keeping the most common DNA and genes. These V and J calls originate from TCRdb's pipeline instead of the authors' own analysis. The sample table shows about 360,000 distinct CDR3 sequences, and about 7% are seen once. The ten most abundant clones make up approximately 8.9% of the sample.

The sequence came from a woman between 18 and 29 years old with alopecia areata. Some clones in this sample may be carry-over from other donors' samples. The sample consisted of whole blood, taken in connection with sensitization to the hapten diphenylcyclopropenone (DPC). The sequence links TRBV6-2 or TRBV6-3 to TRBJ2-7; 7 bases in the middle match TRBD2. The CDR3 reads as follows: CASSYQGLLTEQYF. At the DNA level, the sequence is TGTGCCAGCAGTTACCAGGGACTATTAACGGAGCAGTACTTC.